This is a list of T cell receptor beta chains from one sample in a study of CD8 T cells in ankylosing spondylitis. MiXCR was run by TCRdb on the 5' RACE reads, yielding one entry per CDR3 protein. Of more than 35,000 distinct CDR3 sequences detected, around 2.9% appear once; the ten largest clones hold 4.6%. Sequencing input: blood, either unsorted or a sorted T cell fraction (not recorded which). The receptors were gathered from a male donor with ankylosing spondylitis or in good health (not recorded which). Both conserved end residues are trimmed from each CDR3. Fields, in order: clone size, V gene, J gene, D gene, CDR3 protein. A D gene is named only where the DNA matches it firmly. Only some rows state a clone size, as once, few, many or a class for expanded clones.

>many|TRBV9|TRBJ2-1|TRBD2
ASGTSGPNEQF
>many|TRBV9|TRBJ2-5|NA
ASSRREGGETQY
>many|TRBV9|TRBJ2-3|NA
ASSPRSPSTDTQY
>many|TRBV9|TRBJ2-5|NA
ASSVGGGLQETQY
>many|TRBV9|TRBJ2-1|NA
ASSYDNEQF
>many|TRBV9|TRBJ2-5|TRBD2
ASSGFAGAETQY
>many|TRBV9|TRBJ2-7|NA
ASGRSSYEQY
>NA|TRBV9|TRBJ1-3|NA
ASSVGGSSGNTIY
>many|TRBV9|TRBJ2-1|TRBD2
ASSVSSGTYNEQF
>many|TRBV9|TRBJ2-7|NA
ASSVHTSFGEQY
>many|TRBV9|TRBJ1-3|NA
ASSVELSYPGNTIY